The T cell receptor beta chain described here comes from a study of blood T cell repertoires in COVID-19. Across the study: From T cells, B-cell-depleted T cells, or PBMCs came the material, which was cDNA or gDNA.

TCRdb's table, derived via immunoSEQ multiplex PCR, lists solely in-frame clones and lacks some. The sample records approximately 53,000 clones, around 73% being singletons. The CDR3 is 15 amino acids. V lost 5 bases and J lost 3, with 17 bases in between. Germline lookup yields CDR1 SGHRS and CDR2 YFSETQ. The TCR originated in a woman between 45 and 65 years old with acute COVID-19. The J gene is TRBJ1-1, the V gene TRBV5-1, with D possibly TRBD1 on 6 matching bases. The sequenced sample consisted of PBMCs or T cells enriched from blood (not recorded which). DNA of the CDR3: TGCGCCAGCAGGAACCAACCGGGACAAGACACTGAAGCTTTCTTT. Translation gives CASRNQPGQDTEAFF. Full variable domain (remainder filled in from reference TRBV5-1 and TRBJ1-1): KAGVTQTPRYLIKTRGQQVTLSCSPISGHRSVSWYQQTPGQGLQFLFEYFSETQRNKGNFPGRFSGRQFSNSRSEMNVSTLELGDSALYLCASRNQPGQDTEAFFGQGTRLTVV.